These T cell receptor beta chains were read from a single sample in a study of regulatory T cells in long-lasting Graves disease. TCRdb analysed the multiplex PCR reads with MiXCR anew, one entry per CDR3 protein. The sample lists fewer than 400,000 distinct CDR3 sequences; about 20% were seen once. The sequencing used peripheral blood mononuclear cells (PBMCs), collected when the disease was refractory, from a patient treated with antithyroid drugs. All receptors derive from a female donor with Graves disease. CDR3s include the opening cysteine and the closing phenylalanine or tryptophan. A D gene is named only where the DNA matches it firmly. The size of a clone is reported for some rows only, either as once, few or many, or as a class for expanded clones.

CDR3: CAWSGRHTGELFF; DNA: TGTGCCTGGAGTGGCCGACACACCGGGGAGCTGTTTTTT; size: -; D: -; V: TRBV30; J: TRBJ2-2
CDR3: CATSDQGSYEQYF; DNA: TGTGCCACCAGTGATCAGGGGTCCTACGAGCAGTACTTC; size: few; D: -; V: TRBV24-1; J: TRBJ2-7
CDR3: CASSDHYEQYF; DNA: TGTGCCAGCAGTGACCACTACGAGCAGTACTTC; size: many; D: -; V: TRBV6-1; J: TRBJ2-7
CDR3: CASRMREGYEQYF; DNA: TGTGCCAGCAGAATGCGGGAGGGGTACGAGCAGTACTTC; size: many; D: TRBD2; V: TRBV28; J: TRBJ2-7
CDR3: CASSSRGLQETQYF; DNA: TGTGCCAGCAGCTCAAGGGGCCTCCAAGAGACCCAGTACTTC; size: many; D: -; V: TRBV7-2; J: TRBJ2-5
CDR3: CASSLVDRGPQETQYF; DNA: TGTGCCAGCAGTTTAGTAGACAGGGGGCCACAAGAGACCCAGTACTTC; size: many; D: TRBD1; V: TRBV12-3/TRBV12-4; J: TRBJ2-5
CDR3: CASTYAGANVLTF; DNA: TGTGCCAGCACTTACGCTGGGGCCAACGTCCTGACTTTC; size: many; D: -; V: TRBV3-1; J: TRBJ2-6
CDR3: CASSQGGTVGYTF; DNA: TGTGCCAGCTCACAAGGGGGGACGGTTGGCTACACCTTC; size: many; D: -; V: TRBV18; J: TRBJ1-2
CDR3: CASSFAGRDYEQYF; DNA: TGTGCCAGCAGTTTTGCAGGGAGGGACTACGAGCAGTACTTC; size: few; D: TRBD2; V: TRBV6-2/TRBV6-3; J: TRBJ2-7
CDR3: CSSRLAGAPGELFF; DNA: TGCAGCTCCCGACTAGCGGGAGCCCCCGGGGAGCTGTTTTTT; size: -; D: TRBD2; V: TRBV29-1; J: TRBJ2-2
CDR3: CASSLAPTYEQYF; DNA: TGTGCCAGCAGTTTGGCCCCGACCTACGAGCAGTACTTC; size: medium-sized; D: -; V: TRBV12-3/TRBV12-4; J: TRBJ2-7
CDR3: CAWRGLAGVVGFNEQFF; DNA: TGTGCCTGGAGAGGACTAGCGGGAGTTGTCGGCTTCAATGAGCAGTTCTTC; size: few; D: TRBD2; V: TRBV30; J: TRBJ2-1
CDR3: CASSDPGTGNGYTF; DNA: TGTGCCAGCAGTGACCCCGGGACAGGGAATGGCTACACCTTC; size: many; D: TRBD1; V: TRBV25-1; J: TRBJ1-2
CDR3: CASIPQAGEMTDTQYF; DNA: TGTGCCAGCATCCCCCAAGCGGGAGAGATGACAGATACGCAGTATTTT; size: once; D: TRBD2; V: TRBV28; J: TRBJ2-3
CDR3: CASSLVRGQGASPLHF; DNA: TGTGCCAGCAGCTTAGTAAGGGGACAGGGTGCTTCACCCCTCCACTTT; size: few; D: TRBD1; V: TRBV7-9; J: TRBJ1-6
CDR3: CASSLAGFGQETQYF; DNA: TGTGCCAGCAGCTTAGCGGGGTTTGGGCAAGAGACCCAGTACTTC; size: many; D: -; V: TRBV7-8; J: TRBJ2-5
CDR3: CASSLASSGRYNEQFF; DNA: TGCGCCAGCAGCTTGGCCTCTAGCGGGAGGTACAATGAGCAGTTCTTC; size: -; D: TRBD2; V: TRBV5-1; J: TRBJ2-1
CDR3: CASSSLPIGRPKNEQFF; DNA: TGTGCCAGCAGTTCCCTACCGATAGGGCGGCCTAAGAATGAGCAGTTCTTC; size: few; D: -; V: TRBV12-3/TRBV12-4; J: TRBJ2-1
CDR3: CASRPPGRDTGELFF; DNA: TGCGCCAGCAGACCTCCGGGACGGGACACCGGGGAGCTGTTTTTT; size: -; D: -; V: TRBV5-1; J: TRBJ2-2
CDR3: CASSLYRLGNTEAFF; DNA: TGTGCCAGCAGTTTATACAGGCTTGGGAACACTGAAGCTTTCTTT; size: many; D: -; V: TRBV27; J: TRBJ1-1
CDR3: CASSQGTGVNIQYF; DNA: TGCGCCAGCAGCCAAGGGACAGGGGTAAACATTCAGTACTTC; size: few; D: TRBD1; V: TRBV4-3; J: TRBJ2-4
CDR3: CASSLGGGQGETKNIQYF; DNA: TGTGCCAGCAGCTTAGGGGGGGGACAGGGGGAAACCAAAAACATTCAGTACTTC; size: many; D: TRBD1; V: TRBV11-2; J: TRBJ2-4
CDR3: CASSFWAGDSPLHF; DNA: TGTGCCAGCAGTTTTTGGGCGGGGGATTCACCCCTCCACTTT; size: many; D: -; V: TRBV12-3/TRBV12-4; J: TRBJ1-6
CDR3: CSASWAGNTIYF; DNA: TGCAGTGCTAGCTGGGCTGGAAACACCATATATTTT; size: -; D: -; V: TRBV20-1; J: TRBJ1-3
CDR3: CAWDRGGTGELFF; DNA: TGTGCCTGGGACAGGGGTGGCACCGGGGAGCTGTTTTTT; size: many; D: TRBD1; V: TRBV30; J: TRBJ2-2
CDR3: CSAPLEHGYTF; DNA: TGCAGTGCCCCCCTCGAACATGGCTACACCTTC; size: -; D: -; V: TRBV20-1; J: TRBJ1-2
CDR3: CASTTSNAGPEALF; DNA: TGTGCCAGCACTACCTCGAACGCTGGTCCTGAAGCTCTCTTT; size: -; D: -; V: TRBV7-8; J: TRBJ1-1
CDR3: CASSHARELTDTQYF; DNA: TGTGCCAGCAGCCATGCCCGGGAACTCACAGATACGCAGTATTTT; size: -; D: -; V: TRBV12-3/TRBV12-4; J: TRBJ2-3
CDR3: CASSSHQGYGYTF; DNA: TGTGCCAGCAGCTCTCACCAGGGTTATGGCTACACCTTC; size: many; D: -; V: TRBV28; J: TRBJ1-2
CDR3: CASSQRVTGGLEQYF; DNA: TGTGCCAGCAGCCAAAGGGTGACAGGGGGCCTGGAGCAGTACTTC; size: few; D: TRBD1; V: TRBV13; J: TRBJ2-7
CDR3: CASSLALIIGGPGELFF; DNA: TGTGCCAGCAGCTTAGCGCTGATCATCGGAGGGCCCGGGGAGCTGTTTTTT; size: many; D: -; V: TRBV11-1; J: TRBJ2-2
CDR3: CASNKMRDSNQPQHF; DNA: TGTGCCAGTAACAAGATGAGGGATAGCAATCAGCCCCAGCATTTT; size: few; D: -; V: TRBV19; J: TRBJ1-5
CDR3: CASSDGQTLNTGAFF; DNA: TGTGCCAGCAGTGACGGGCAGACCTTGAACACTGGAGCTTTCTTT; size: -; D: -; V: TRBV6-1; J: TRBJ1-1
CDR3: CASSEGLGGTQYF; DNA: TGTGCCAGCAGTGAAGGTTTAGGAGGGACCCAGTACTTC; size: many; D: -; V: TRBV2; J: TRBJ2-5
CDR3: CASSPDRGRATNEKLFF; DNA: TGTGCCAGCTCACCGGACAGGGGCAGGGCAACTAATGAAAAACTGTTTTTT; size: few; D: TRBD1; V: TRBV18; J: TRBJ1-4
CDR3: CASSLVAGGGTEAFF; DNA: TGCGCCAGCAGCTTGGTGGCAGGCGGTGGGACTGAAGCTTTCTTT; size: few; D: -; V: TRBV5-1; J: TRBJ1-1
CDR3: CASSLSGGGSPLHF; DNA: TGTGCCAGCAGTTTATCGGGGGGGGGGTCACCCCTCCACTTT; size: few; D: -; V: TRBV27; J: TRBJ1-6
CDR3: CASRKDQTYEQYF; DNA: TGTGCCAGCAGAAAGGACCAGACCTACGAGCAGTACTTC; size: many; D: -; V: TRBV28; J: TRBJ2-7
CDR3: CASREGGDYGYTF; DNA: TGTGCCAGCAGAGAAGGAGGGGACTATGGCTACACCTTC; size: many; D: -; V: TRBV28; J: TRBJ1-2
CDR3: CASSRRADSKNIQYF; DNA: TGTGCCAGCAGTCGCCGAGCTGACTCCAAAAACATTCAGTACTTC; size: many; D: -; V: TRBV27; J: TRBJ2-4
CDR3: CASSFLLADTQYF; DNA: TGTGCCAGCAGTTTTTTGCTAGCTGATACGCAGTATTTT; size: many; D: -; V: TRBV28; J: TRBJ2-3
CDR3: CALEGTNYGYTF; DNA: TGTGCCTTGGAGGGGACCAACTATGGCTACACCTTC; size: many; D: -; V: TRBV30; J: TRBJ1-2
CDR3: CASSPPGQNLEYF; DNA: TGTGCCAGCTCACCACCGGGACAGAACCTTGAGTACTTC; size: -; D: TRBD1; V: TRBV18; J: TRBJ2-7
CDR3: CSAHTTGNQPQHF; DNA: TGCAGTGCTCACACGACGGGGAATCAGCCCCAGCATTTT; size: -; D: -; V: TRBV20-1; J: TRBJ1-5
CDR3: CAISELGLKGLAGEAQTQYF; DNA: TGTGCCATCAGTGAGTTGGGACTGAAAGGACTAGCGGGAGAAGCTCAGACCCAGTACTTC; size: many; D: TRBD2; V: TRBV10-3; J: TRBJ2-5
CDR3: CASSLKTGQGGEAFF; DNA: TGTGCCAGCAGCTTAAAGACTGGCCAGGGTGGGGAAGCTTTCTTT; size: many; D: -; V: TRBV7-2; J: TRBJ1-1